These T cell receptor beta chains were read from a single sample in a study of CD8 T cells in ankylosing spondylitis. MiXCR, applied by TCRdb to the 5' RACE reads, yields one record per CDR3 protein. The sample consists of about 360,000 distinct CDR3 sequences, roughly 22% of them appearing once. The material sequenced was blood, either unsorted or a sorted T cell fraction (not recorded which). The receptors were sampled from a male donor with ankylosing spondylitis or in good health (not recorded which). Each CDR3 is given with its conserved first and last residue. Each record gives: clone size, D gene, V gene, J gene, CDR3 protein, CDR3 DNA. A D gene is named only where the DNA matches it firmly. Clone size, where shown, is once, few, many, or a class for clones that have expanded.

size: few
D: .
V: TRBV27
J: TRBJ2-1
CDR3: CASSLLGVHNEQFF
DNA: TGTGCCAGCAGTTTATTAGGGGTGCACAATGAGCAGTTCTTC

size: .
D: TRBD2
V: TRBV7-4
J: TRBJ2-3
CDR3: CASSTPGATSGGSTDTQYF
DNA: TGTGCCAGCAGCACACCAGGGGCTACTAGCGGGGGAAGCACAGATACGCAGTATTTT

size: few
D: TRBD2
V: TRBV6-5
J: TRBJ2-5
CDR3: CASSTSGGTQETQYF
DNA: TGTGCCAGCAGTACTAGCGGGGGAACACAAGAGACCCAGTACTTC

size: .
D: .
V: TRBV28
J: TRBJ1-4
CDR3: CASSLAPGAGEKLFF
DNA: TGTGCCAGCAGTTTAGCCCCAGGGGCTGGAGAAAAACTGTTTTTT

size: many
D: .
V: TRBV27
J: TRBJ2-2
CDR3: CASSVSNTGELFF
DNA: TGTGCCAGCAGTGTATCGAACACCGGGGAGCTGTTTTTT

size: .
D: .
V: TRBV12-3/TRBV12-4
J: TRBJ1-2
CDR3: CASSTPRPLEYGYTF
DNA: TGTGCCAGCAGCACCCCGAGGCCCCTAGAATATGGCTACACCTTC

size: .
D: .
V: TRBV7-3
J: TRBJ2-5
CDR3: CASSLIPGQETQYF
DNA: TGTGCCAGCAGCTTAATCCCCGGGCAAGAGACCCAGTACTTC

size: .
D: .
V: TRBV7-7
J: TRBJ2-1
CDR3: CASSFALGTDNEQFF
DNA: TGTGCCAGCAGCTTTGCTCTCGGGACCGACAATGAGCAGTTCTTC

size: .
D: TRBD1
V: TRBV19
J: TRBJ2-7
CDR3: CASSTRTGNEQYF
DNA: TGTGCCAGTAGTACCCGGACAGGGAACGAGCAGTACTTC

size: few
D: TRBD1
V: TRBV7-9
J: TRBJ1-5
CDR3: CASSRQGADQPQHF
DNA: TGTGCCAGCAGCCGACAGGGGGCGGATCAGCCCCAGCATTTT

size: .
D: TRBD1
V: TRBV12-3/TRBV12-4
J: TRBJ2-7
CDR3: CASSGTGALGYEQYF
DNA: TGTGCCAGCTCCGGGACAGGGGCCCTAGGATACGAGCAGTACTTC

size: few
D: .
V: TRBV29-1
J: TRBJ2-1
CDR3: CSVEADISYNEQFF
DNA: TGCAGCGTTGAGGCAGATATCTCCTACAATGAGCAGTTCTTC

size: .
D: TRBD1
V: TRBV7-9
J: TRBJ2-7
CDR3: CASSLVAGGDEKQYF
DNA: TGTGCCAGCAGCTTAGTGGCAGGGGGCGACGAAAAGCAGTACTTC

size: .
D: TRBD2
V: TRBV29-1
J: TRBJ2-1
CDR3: CSATRTSGGWDEQFF
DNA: TGCAGCGCTACAAGGACTAGCGGGGGATGGGATGAGCAGTTCTTC

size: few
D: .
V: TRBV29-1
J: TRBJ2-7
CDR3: CSVEDGAGDEQYF
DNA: TGCAGCGTTGAAGATGGGGCAGGGGACGAGCAGTACTTC

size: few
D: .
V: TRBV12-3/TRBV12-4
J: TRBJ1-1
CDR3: CASILTGEAFF
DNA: TGTGCCAGCATCTTGACGGGTGAAGCTTTCTTT

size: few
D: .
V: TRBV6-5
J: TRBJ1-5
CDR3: CASSSTGFGNQPQHF
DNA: TGTGCCAGCAGTTCTACAGGGTTTGGCAATCAGCCCCAGCATTTT

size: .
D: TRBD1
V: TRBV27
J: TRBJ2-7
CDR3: CASSTGGPSYEQYF
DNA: TGTGCCAGCAGTACAGGGGGTCCCTCCTACGAGCAGTACTTC

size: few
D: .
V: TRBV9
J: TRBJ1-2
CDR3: CASSVEDTLGYGYTF
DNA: TGTGCCAGCAGCGTAGAGGACACCCTGGGGTATGGCTACACCTTC

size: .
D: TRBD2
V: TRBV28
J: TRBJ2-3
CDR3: CASRSRTSGSTDTQYF
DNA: TGTGCCAGCAGATCGAGGACTAGCGGAAGCACAGATACGCAGTATTTT

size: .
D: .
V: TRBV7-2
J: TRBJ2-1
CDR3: CASSPDRGSINEQFF
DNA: TGTGCCAGCAGCCCAGACCGGGGCTCTATCAATGAGCAGTTCTTC

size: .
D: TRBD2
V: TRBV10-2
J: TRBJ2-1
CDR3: CATARLAGGYNEQFF
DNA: TGCGCCACCGCTCGCCTAGCGGGGGGGTACAATGAGCAGTTCTTC

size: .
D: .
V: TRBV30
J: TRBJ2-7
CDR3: CAWTEGYEQYF
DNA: TGTGCCTGGACCGAGGGGTACGAGCAGTACTTC

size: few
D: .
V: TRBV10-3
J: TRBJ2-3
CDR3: CAISADTDTQYF
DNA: TGTGCCATCAGTGCGGACACAGATACGCAGTATTTT

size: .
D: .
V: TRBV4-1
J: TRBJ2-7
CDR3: CASSPTTGYEQYF
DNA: TGCGCCAGCAGCCCAACTACAGGTTACGAGCAGTACTTC

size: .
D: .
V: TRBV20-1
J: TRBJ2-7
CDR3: CSANTGNSAEQYF
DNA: TGCAGTGCTAACACCGGGAATTCCGCCGAGCAGTACTTC

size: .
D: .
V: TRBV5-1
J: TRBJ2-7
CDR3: CASSAYLTGYEQYF
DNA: TGCGCCAGCAGCGCTTACTTAACAGGCTACGAGCAGTACTTC

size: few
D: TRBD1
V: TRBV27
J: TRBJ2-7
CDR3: CASGYRGGSREQYF
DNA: TGTGCCAGTGGGTACAGGGGTGGTTCCCGCGAGCAGTACTTC

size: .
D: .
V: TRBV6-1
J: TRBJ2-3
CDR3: CASSDPPRTDTQYF
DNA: TGTGCCAGCAGTGATCCCCCCCGCACAGATACGCAGTATTTT

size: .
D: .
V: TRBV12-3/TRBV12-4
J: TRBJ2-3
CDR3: CASTYQDTDTQYF
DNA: TGTGCCAGCACCTACCAGGACACAGATACGCAGTATTTT

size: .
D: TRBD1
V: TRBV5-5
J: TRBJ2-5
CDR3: CASREQGSETQYF
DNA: TGTGCCAGCAGGGAACAGGGGTCAGAGACCCAGTACTTC

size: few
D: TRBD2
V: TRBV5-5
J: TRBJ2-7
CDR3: CASSPIPSGEAYEQYF
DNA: TGTGCCAGCAGCCCCATCCCTAGCGGGGAGGCCTACGAGCAGTACTTC

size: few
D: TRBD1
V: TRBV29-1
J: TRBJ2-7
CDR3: CSVARTGFYEQYF
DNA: TGCAGCGTCGCCAGGACAGGGTTTTACGAGCAGTACTTC

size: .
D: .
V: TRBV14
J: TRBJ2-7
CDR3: CASSQAAYEQYF
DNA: TGTGCCAGCAGCCAAGCTGCCTACGAGCAGTACTTC

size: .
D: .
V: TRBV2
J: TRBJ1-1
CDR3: CASSPGVAYPRDTEAFF
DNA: TGTGCCAGCAGTCCAGGGGTAGCATACCCCAGGGACACTGAAGCTTTCTTT

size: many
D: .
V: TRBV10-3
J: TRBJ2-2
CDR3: CAISAGYNTGELFF
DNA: TGTGCCATCAGTGCTGGCTACAACACCGGGGAGCTGTTTTTT

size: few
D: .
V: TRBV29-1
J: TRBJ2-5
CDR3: CSVEEGSYQETQYF
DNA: TGCAGCGTTGAAGAGGGGTCGTACCAAGAGACCCAGTACTTC

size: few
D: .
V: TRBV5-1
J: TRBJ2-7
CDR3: CASSIVSYEQYF
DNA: TGCGCCAGCAGCATTGTTAGCTACGAGCAGTACTTC

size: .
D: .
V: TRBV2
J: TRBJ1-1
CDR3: CATQTGNTEAFF
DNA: TGTGCCACCCAGACAGGGAACACTGAAGCTTTCTTT

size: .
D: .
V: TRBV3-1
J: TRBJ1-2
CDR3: CASSPEGPITYGYTF
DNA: TGTGCCAGCAGCCCCGAAGGGCCCATCACCTATGGCTACACCTTC

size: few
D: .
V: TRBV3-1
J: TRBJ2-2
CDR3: CASSQADTGELFF
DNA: TGTGCCAGCAGCCAAGCTGACACCGGGGAGCTGTTTTTT

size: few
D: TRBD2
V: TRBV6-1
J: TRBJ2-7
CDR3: CATGYGGGAYEQYF
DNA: TGTGCCACTGGCTATGGCGGGGGGGCCTACGAGCAGTACTTC

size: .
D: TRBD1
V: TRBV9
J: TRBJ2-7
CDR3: CASSIRDRDSYEQYF
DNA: TGTGCCAGCAGCATCCGGGACAGGGACTCCTACGAGCAGTACTTC

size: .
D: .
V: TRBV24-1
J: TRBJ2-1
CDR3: CATSVGYNEQFF
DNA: TGTGCCACCAGTGTAGGGTACAATGAGCAGTTCTTC

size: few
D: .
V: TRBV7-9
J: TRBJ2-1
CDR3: CASSTTNAYNEQFF
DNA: TGTGCCAGCAGCACCACAAATGCCTACAATGAGCAGTTCTTC